Following are 28 T cell receptor beta chains from one sample sequenced in a study of blood T cell repertoires in COVID-19. Some clones are missing from TCRdb's copy, which holds only in-frame ones; the method was immunoSEQ multiplex PCR. The table shows about 140,000 clones, with about 85% occurring only once. The specimen was peripheral blood. Receptor source: a human donor in a cohort sampled during active COVID-19.

The chain couples TRBV3-1 (or the pseudogene TRBV3-2) to TRBJ2-3; 7 nucleotides match TRBD2. The CDR3 is 14 residues long. The V segment lost 6 bases and the J segment 3 bases; nucleotides outside the gene matches: 6. Germline assignment: CDR1 LGHDT and CDR2 YNNKEL (reference sequence). CDR3 sequence: CASSEPSGTDTQYF. The CDR3, as DNA: TGTGCCAGCAGTGAACCTAGCGGTACAGATACGCAGTATTTT.

This sequence joins TRBV5-6 and TRBJ2-5; 9 positions match TRBD2. V lost 3 bases, J lost 4 bases, and 4 bases stayed unmatched. CDR1 is SGHDT, CDR2 YYEEEE, per germline. This CDR3 is built from 14 residues. The CDR3 loop is CASSWVAGVETQYF. The CDR3 DNA sequence: TGTGCCAGCAGCTGGGTAGCGGGAGTAGAGACCCAGTACTTC.

This clone has just one count. This chain uses TRBV6-1 with TRBJ2-7, with 8 positions matching TRBD1. The germline gives CDR1 MNHNS, CDR2 SASEGT. The CDR3 loop spans 16 amino acids. V shed 2 bases, J shed 2 bases, and the junction held 8 bases outside the gene matches. The CDR3 is CASSERRTGSPYEQYF. The CDR3 DNA follows: TGTGCCAGCAGTGAACGACGGACAGGGAGCCCCTACGAGCAGTACTTC.

V gene TRBV2 combines with J gene TRBJ1-1; D not certain. Germline lookup yields CDR1 SNHLY and CDR2 FYNNEI. The ends were cut back, 4 bases at V and 3 bases at J, with 12 bases in the middle. The CDR3 consists of 14 residues. CDR3: CASSGPPRDTEAFF. The CDR3 DNA reads as TGTGCCAGCAGTGGCCCGCCCCGGGACACTGAAGCTTTCTTT.

The chain employs TRBV6-5 and TRBJ1-4; 7 bases map to TRBD1. Germline trimming cut 7 bases from V and 4 bases from J; bases unmatched to any gene: 9. Germline V gives CDR1 MNHEY, CDR2 SVGAGI. The CDR3 spans 15 residues. The CDR3 DNA reads as TGTGCCAGCATTAAGGGGCACAGGGGTAATGAAAAACTGTTTTTT. Translation: CASIKGHRGNEKLFF.

The chain is built from TRBV18 and TRBJ2-7; 9 nucleotides agree with TRBD1. With V trimmed by 3 bases and J by 3 bases, 3 bases remained unmatched. This CDR3 comprises 14 residues. Per the germline V gene, CDR1 is KGHSH and CDR2 is LQKENI. The DNA of the CDR3 is TGTGCCAGCTCACCGGGACAGGGTCACTACGAGCAGTACTTC. It specifies CASSPGQGHYEQYF.

The J gene is TRBJ2-7, the V gene TRBV21-1; the D call TRBD1 from the table was never checked on the DNA. TRBV21-1 is designated a pseudogene. The CDR3 runs to 13 residues. In nucleotides, the CDR3 is TGTGCCAGCCACGGACACCGCTCCTACGAGCAGTACTTC. Protein sequence: CASHGHRSYEQYF.

The chain employs TRBV7-2 and TRBJ1-3; no firm D call. CDR1 and CDR2 from the germline V gene are SGHTA and FQGNSA. With 8 bases removed from V and 2 bases from J, the gap between germline ends came to 13 bases. This CDR3 comprises 14 residues. The CDR3 DNA follows: TGTGCCAGCTCTTACCCGGGGACTGGAAACACCATATATTTT. Encoded protein: CASSYPGTGNTIYF. Combining the CDR3 with reference TRBV7-2 and TRBJ1-3 gives the whole variable domain GAGVSQSPSNKVTEKGKDVELRCDPISGHTALYWYRQSLGQGLEFLIYFQGNSAPDKSGLPSDRFSAERTGGSVSTLTIQRTQQEDSAVYLCASSYPGTGNTIYFGEGSWLTVV.

This chain connects TRBV29-1 to TRBJ1-1; no clear D gene. CDR3 length: 10 amino acids. The germline V gene encodes CDR1 SQVTM and CDR2 ANQGSEA. Trimming shortened V by 5 bases and J by 10 bases, and 11 bases separated the two germline ends. The CDR3 loop is CSVKGFGAFF. The DNA for the CDR3 is TGCAGCGTTAAAGGCTTCGGAGCTTTCTTT.

The gene calls are TRBV11-3 and TRBJ2-6; the D gene is possibly TRBD1 (6 bases). This CDR3 comprises 15 residues. The germline CDR1 and CDR2 sequences are SGHNT and YENEEA. The V and J ends lost 4 bases and 1 base respectively, with 8 bases between them. CDR3 nucleotides: TGTGCCAGCAGCTCCAGGGGTTCTGGGGCCAACGTCCTGACTTTC. This translates into CASSSRGSGANVLTF.

The chain links TRBV7-9 to TRBJ2-2; TRBD1 is a possible D gene (6 bases). Trimming left V 5 bases short and J 2 bases short, with 15 bases between. Germline V lookup: CDR1 SEHNR, CDR2 FQNEAQ (reference sequence). The CDR3 length is 16 residues. DNA of the CDR3: TGTGCCAGCAGCCTCATTGGACAGCTTAACACCGGGGAGCTGTTTTTT. Its translation is CASSLIGQLNTGELFF.

The CDR3 loop reads CASSQEQGGSNQPQHF. CDR3 bases: TGCGCCAGCAGCCAGGAACAGGGGGGGAGCAATCAGCCCCAGCATTTT. The rearrangement uses TRBV4-1 and TRBJ1-5; TRBD1 matches 8 bases. This CDR3 has 16 amino acids. Trimming removed 3 bases from V and 1 base from J; junction bases left unmatched: 5. The V gene's germline CDR1 is MGHRA and CDR2 YSYEKL.

A few counts support this clone. V and J are TRBV19 and TRBJ2-1; unclear D gene. Germline CDR1 is LNHDA and CDR2 is SQIVND (reference sequence). CDR3 length: 13 residues. With 4 bases removed from V and 9 bases from J, the gap between germline ends came to 13 bases. The CDR3 region is CASSTGPYGEQFF. CDR3 bases: TGTGCCAGTAGTACAGGTCCCTACGGTGAGCAGTTCTTC.

The V gene is TRBV12-3 or TRBV12-4, the J gene TRBJ2-1; D is undetermined. V lost 0 bases and J lost 9, with 3 bases in between. The CDR3 spans 11 residues. The CDR3 nucleotides are TGTGCCAGCAGTTTAGCGCGTGAGCAGTTCTTC. Amino acids: CASSLAREQFF.

The chain links TRBV27 to TRBJ2-5; 7 bases line up with TRBD2. The CDR3 covers 16 residues. The J segment lost 2 bases and the V segment lost 6 bases, leaving 12 bases of the junction unmatched. Germline values: CDR1 MNHEY, CDR2 SMNVEV (reference sequence). The CDR3 spells CASRRHLGTKQETQYF. Written as DNA, the CDR3 is TGTGCCAGCAGGCGTCACCTTGGGACTAAACAAGAGACCCAGTACTTC.

This clone was observed a few times. The chain carries TRBV4-1 and TRBJ2-2; no reliable D call. The CDR3 loop spans 14 amino acids. The V end was cut by 4 bases, the J end by 6 bases, with 12 bases between. Germline-derived CDR1 and CDR2 are MGHRA and YSYEKL. The DNA of the CDR3 is TGCGCCAGCAGCCCCGAACCCGGGTCCGGGGAGCTGTTTTTT. This sequence encodes CASSPEPGSGELFF.

V gene TRBV29-1 combines with J gene TRBJ1-1, with 7 bases fitting TRBD1. The CDR3 length is 13 residues. Germline assignment: CDR1 SQVTM and CDR2 ANQGSEA. Unmatched junction bases numbered 9, after V lost 7 bases and J lost 4 bases. CDR3 nucleotide sequence: TGCAGCGGCTCGACAGGGTCCGGCACTGAAGCTTTCTTT. Amino acid sequence: CSGSTGSGTEAFF.

This clone was recorded once. The rearrangement joins TRBV2 to TRBJ2-2; 8 nucleotides align to TRBD2. V lost 8 bases to trimming and J lost 4 bases; unmatched junction nucleotides: 6. CDR1 is SNHLY, CDR2 FYNNEI, per germline. CDR3 length: 14 residues. The CDR3 DNA reads as TGTGCCAGCGGCGGGACTAGAGGCACCGGGGAGCTGTTTTTT. Translation: CASGGTRGTGELFF.

The rearrangement uses TRBV18 and TRBJ2-7, with D maybe TRBD2 (5 bases). Germline assignment: CDR1 KGHSH and CDR2 LQKENI. The V end was cut by 2 bases, the J end by 3 bases, with 5 bases between. This CDR3 comprises 12 residues. CDR3 nucleotides: TGTGCCAGCTCACCAACTAGCTACGAGCAGTACTTC. As protein: CASSPTSYEQYF.

This sequence joins TRBV5-1 and TRBJ2-7, with TRBD2 as a possible D gene (6 bases). This CDR3 comprises 13 residues. Germline CDR1 SGHRS, CDR2 YFSETQ. With 4 bases removed from V and 4 bases from J, the gap between germline ends came to 12 bases. The CDR3, as DNA: TGCGCCAGCAGCCCACCTAGCGTTTACGAGCAGTACTTC. Amino acid sequence: CASSPPSVYEQYF. Full variable domain (rest looked up from reference TRBV5-1 and TRBJ2-7): KAGVTQTPRYLIKTRGQQVTLSCSPISGHRSVSWYQQTPGQGLQFLFEYFSETQRNKGNFPGRFSGRQFSNSRSEMNVSTLELGDSALYLCASSPPSVYEQYFGPGTRLTVT.

This chain uses TRBV2 with TRBJ1-1, with TRBD1 matching 7 bases. With 4 bases clipped from V and 2 bases from J, the junction kept 4 bases outside the gene matches. The CDR3 has 14 residues. Germline values: CDR1 SNHLY, CDR2 FYNNEI. The CDR3 DNA reads as TGTGCCAGCAGTGGACAGGGAGGAAACACTGAAGCTTTCTTT. It is translated as CASSGQGGNTEAFF. Full variable domain (remainder filled in from reference TRBV2 and TRBJ1-1): EPEVTQTPSHQVTQMGQEVILRCVPISNHLYFYWYRQILGQKVEFLVSFYNNEISEKSEIFDDQFSVERPDGSNFTLKIRSTKLEDSAMYFCASSGQGGNTEAFFGQGTRLTVV.

A single count supports this clone. CDR3 DNA: TGTGCCAGCAGCCGACAACCCAGGGACTGGGGCTCCTATAATTCACCCCTCCACTTT. As protein: CASSRQPRDWGSYNSPLHF. The chain couples TRBV6-6 to TRBJ1-6; D possibly corresponds to TRBD1 (5 bases). The germline V and J ends were trimmed by 6 bases and 0 bases, with 21 bases remaining between them. CDR3 size: 19 residues. Germline CDR1 and CDR2: MNHNY and SVGAGI (reference sequence).

The chain recombines TRBV28 with TRBJ1-2; D might be TRBD1 (5 bases). CDR1 and CDR2 (germline): MDHEN, SYDVKM. Trimming left V 6 bases short and J 9 bases short, with 23 bases between. CDR3 length: 15 amino acids. Here the CDR3 reads CASSPPSVRGRSYTF. The CDR3 bases are TGTGCCAGCAGCCCCCCCAGTGTAAGGGGAAGAAGCTACACCTTC.

The chain carries TRBV7-9 and TRBJ2-2; 11 bases line up with TRBD2. The V and J ends lost 5 bases and 3 bases, in that order; junction bases with no gene match: 5. Germline V gives CDR1 SEHNR, CDR2 FQNEAQ (reference sequence). The CDR3 extends over 16 amino acids. In DNA form, the CDR3 reads TGTGCCAGCAGCCCGCCTAGCGGGAGGTACACCGGGGAGCTGTTTTTT. This gives the protein CASSPPSGRYTGELFF.

The chain uses TRBV3-1 (or the pseudogene TRBV3-2) and TRBJ2-1; no reliable D call. CDR1 is LGHDT, CDR2 YNNKEL, per germline (reference sequence). V was shortened by 0 bases and J by 6 bases, with 12 bases between the two germline ends. This CDR3 has 15 amino acids. Written as DNA, the CDR3 is TGTGCCAGCAGCCAAGATTTAGTAATTCTCAATGAGCAGTTCTTC. Protein: CASSQDLVILNEQFF.

V gene TRBV19 combines with J gene TRBJ1-5; D is undetermined. The CDR3 runs to 12 residues. Trimming pared 6 bases from V and 0 bases from J, leaving 3 bases between. CDR1 and CDR2 (germline): LNHDA, SQIVND (reference sequence). CDR3: CASSLSNQPQHF. In DNA, the CDR3 is TGTGCCAGTAGCCTTAGCAATCAGCCCCAGCATTTT. Full variable domain (rest looked up from reference TRBV19 and TRBJ1-5): DGGITQSPKYLFRKEGQNVTLSCEQNLNHDAMYWYRQDPGQGLRLIYYSQIVNDFQKGDIAEGYSVSREKKESFPLTVTSAQKNPTAFYLCASSLSNQPQHFGDGTRLSIL.

The V call is TRBV9, the J call TRBJ1-2; TRBD1 agrees at 9 bases. V dropped 2 bases and J dropped 5; count of bases not matched to a gene: 7. This CDR3 has 15 amino acids. Per the germline V gene, CDR1 is SGDLS and CDR2 is YYNGEE. CDR3 sequence (DNA): TGTGCCAGCAGCGTCACCCTGGACAGGGGATATGGCTACACCTTC. Translating gives CASSVTLDRGYGYTF.

This clone was recorded only once. The chain recombines TRBV4-1 with TRBJ1-2, with D perhaps matching TRBD1 (5 bases). Germline CDR1 and CDR2: MGHRA and YSYEKL. CDR3 length equals 14 residues. Trimming shortened V by 1 base and J by 4 bases, and 10 bases separated the two germline ends. CDR3 DNA sequence: TGCGCCAGCAGCCAAGGTTCCGGGGGCTATGGCTACACCTTC. This gives the protein CASSQGSGGYGYTF.